This TCR beta chain was captured by sequencing in a study of shared clonotypes between healthy human individuals. The germline CDR1 and CDR2 sequences are SEHNR and FQNEAQ (reference sequence). V was shortened by 4 bases and J by 2 bases, with 16 bases between the two germline ends. This CDR3 is built from 16 residues. The test was conducted at deep level. Measured with immunoSEQ multiplex PCR; TCRdb has only the in-frame clones, and not every one. The table lists roughly 1,600,000 clones, approximately 98.5% of them singletons. General study points: Compared with memory subsets, naive subsets generally had larger estimated richness. Among a handful of donors, roughly 5.5% of naive CD4 clonotypes were found in common.

About this clone itself: Its matching antigen is unknown.

What was sequenced was naive CD4+ T cells sorted from blood. Noted subset: CD45RA+ positively selected. The chain uses TRBV7-9 and TRBJ2-3; D possibly corresponds to TRBD2 (5 bases). This receptor was obtained from a man aged 25-45 years in good health. DNA of the CDR3: TGTGCCAGCAGCTCGCTGGGAGCGACACCCACAGATACGCAGTATTTT. It yields the protein CASSSLGATPTDTQYF.